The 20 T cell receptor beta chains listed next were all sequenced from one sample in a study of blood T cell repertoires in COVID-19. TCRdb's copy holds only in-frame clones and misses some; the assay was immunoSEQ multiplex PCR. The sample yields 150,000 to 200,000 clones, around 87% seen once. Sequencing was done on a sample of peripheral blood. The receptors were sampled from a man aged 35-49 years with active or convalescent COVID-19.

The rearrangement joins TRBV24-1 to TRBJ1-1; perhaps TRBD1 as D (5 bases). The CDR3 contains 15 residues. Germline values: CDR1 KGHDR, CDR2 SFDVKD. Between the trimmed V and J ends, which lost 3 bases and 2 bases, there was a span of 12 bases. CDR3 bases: TGTGCCACCAGTGATACCGGGGGGGAAAACACTGAAGCTTTCTTT. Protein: CATSDTGGENTEAFF.

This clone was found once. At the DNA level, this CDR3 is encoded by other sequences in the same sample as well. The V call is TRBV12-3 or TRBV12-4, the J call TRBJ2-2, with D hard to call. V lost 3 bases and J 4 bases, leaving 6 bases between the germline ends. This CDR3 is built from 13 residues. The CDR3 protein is CASSLASTGELFF. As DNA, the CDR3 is TGTGCCAGCAGTTTGGCTTCCACCGGGGAGCTGTTTTTT.

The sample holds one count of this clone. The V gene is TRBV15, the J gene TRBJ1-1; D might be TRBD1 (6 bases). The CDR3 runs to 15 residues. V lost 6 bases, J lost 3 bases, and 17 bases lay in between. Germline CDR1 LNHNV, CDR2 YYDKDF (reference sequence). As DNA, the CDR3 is TGTGCCACCAGGGATACAGGGAAGGGGGACACTGAAGCTTTCTTT. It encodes CATRDTGKGDTEAFF.

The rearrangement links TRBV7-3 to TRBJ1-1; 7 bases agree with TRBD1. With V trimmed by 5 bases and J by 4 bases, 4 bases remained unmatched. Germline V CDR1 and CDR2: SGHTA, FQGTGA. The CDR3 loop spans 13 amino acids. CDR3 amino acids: CASSETGVTEAFF. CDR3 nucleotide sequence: TGTGCCAGCAGCGAAACAGGGGTCACTGAAGCTTTCTTT.

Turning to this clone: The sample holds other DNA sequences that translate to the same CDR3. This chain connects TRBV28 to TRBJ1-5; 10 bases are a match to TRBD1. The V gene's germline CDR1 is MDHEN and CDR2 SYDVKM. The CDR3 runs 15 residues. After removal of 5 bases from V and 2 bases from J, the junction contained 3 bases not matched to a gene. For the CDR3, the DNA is TGTGCCAGCAGTCCTGGGACAGGGGGCAATCAGCCCCAGCATTTT. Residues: CASSPGTGGNQPQHF.

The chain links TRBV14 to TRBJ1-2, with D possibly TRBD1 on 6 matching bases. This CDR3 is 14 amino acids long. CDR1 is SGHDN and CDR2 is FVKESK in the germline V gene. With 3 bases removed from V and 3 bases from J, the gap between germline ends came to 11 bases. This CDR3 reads CASSQTYRDYGYTF. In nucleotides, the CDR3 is TGTGCCAGCAGCCAGACTTACAGGGACTATGGCTACACCTTC. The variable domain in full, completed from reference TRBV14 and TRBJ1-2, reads EAGVTQFPSHSVIEKGQTVTLRCDPISGHDNLYWYRRVMGKEIKFLLHFVKESKQDESGMPNNRFLAERTGGTYSTLKVQPAELEDSGVYFCASSQTYRDYGYTFGSGTRLTVV.

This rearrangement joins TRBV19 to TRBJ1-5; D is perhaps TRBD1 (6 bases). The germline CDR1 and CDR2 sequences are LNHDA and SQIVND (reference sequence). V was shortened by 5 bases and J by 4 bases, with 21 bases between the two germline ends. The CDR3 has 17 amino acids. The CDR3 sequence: CASSPAPLRGGNQPQHF. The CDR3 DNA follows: TGTGCCAGTAGTCCCGCTCCACTCAGGGGAGGGAATCAGCCCCAGCATTTT.

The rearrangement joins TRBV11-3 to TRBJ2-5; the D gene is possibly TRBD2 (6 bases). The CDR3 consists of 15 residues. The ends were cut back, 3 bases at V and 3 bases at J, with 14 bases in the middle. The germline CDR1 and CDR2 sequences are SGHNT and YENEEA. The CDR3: CASSFGGGGKETQYF. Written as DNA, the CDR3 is TGTGCCAGCAGCTTCGGCGGTGGGGGGAAAGAGACCCAGTACTTC.

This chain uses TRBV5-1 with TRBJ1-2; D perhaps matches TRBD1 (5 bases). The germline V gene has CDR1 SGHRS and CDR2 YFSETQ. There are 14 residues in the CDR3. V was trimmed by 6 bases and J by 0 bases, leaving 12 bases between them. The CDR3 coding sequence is TGCGCCAGCACCGAATCGACAGCTAACTATGGCTACACCTTC. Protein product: CASTESTANYGYTF.

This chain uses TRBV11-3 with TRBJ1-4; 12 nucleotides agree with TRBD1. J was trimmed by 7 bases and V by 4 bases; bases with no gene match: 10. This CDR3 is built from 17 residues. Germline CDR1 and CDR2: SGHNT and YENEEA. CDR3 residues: CASSSPPGTGGSEKLFF. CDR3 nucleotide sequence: TGTGCCAGCAGCTCCCCCCCGGGGACAGGGGGCTCTGAAAAACTGTTTTTT.

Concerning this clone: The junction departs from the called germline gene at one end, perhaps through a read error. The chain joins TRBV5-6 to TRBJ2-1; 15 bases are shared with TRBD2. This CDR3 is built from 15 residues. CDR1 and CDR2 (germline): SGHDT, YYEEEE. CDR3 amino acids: CASSSPPRTSGGAIF. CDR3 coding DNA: TGTGCCAGCAGCTCACCCCCGCGGACTAGCGGGGGGGCGATCTTC.

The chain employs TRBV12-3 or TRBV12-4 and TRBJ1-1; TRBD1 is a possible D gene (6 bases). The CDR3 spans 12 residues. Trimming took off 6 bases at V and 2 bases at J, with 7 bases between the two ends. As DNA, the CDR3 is TGTGCCAGCAGACAGGGAAACACTGAAGCTTTCTTT. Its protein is CASRQGNTEAFF.

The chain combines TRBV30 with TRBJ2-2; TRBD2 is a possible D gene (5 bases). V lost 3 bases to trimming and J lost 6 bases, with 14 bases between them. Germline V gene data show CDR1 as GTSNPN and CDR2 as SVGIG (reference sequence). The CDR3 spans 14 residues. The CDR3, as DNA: TGTGCCTGGAGACCTAAGAGGGCCGCCGGGGAGCTGTTTTTT. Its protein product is CAWRPKRAAGELFF.

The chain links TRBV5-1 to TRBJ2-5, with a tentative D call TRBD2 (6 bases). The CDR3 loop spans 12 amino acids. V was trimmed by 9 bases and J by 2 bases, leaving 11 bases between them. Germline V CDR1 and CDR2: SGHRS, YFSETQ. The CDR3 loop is CATPGLQETQYF. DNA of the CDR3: TGCGCCACCCCGGGACTTCAAGAGACCCAGTACTTC.

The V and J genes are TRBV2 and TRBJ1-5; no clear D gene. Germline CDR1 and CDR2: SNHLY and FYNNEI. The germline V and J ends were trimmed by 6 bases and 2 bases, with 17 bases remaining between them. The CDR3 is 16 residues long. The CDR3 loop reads CASSPTRGLGNQPQHF. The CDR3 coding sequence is TGTGCCAGCAGCCCCACCAGAGGGCTAGGCAATCAGCCCCAGCATTTT.

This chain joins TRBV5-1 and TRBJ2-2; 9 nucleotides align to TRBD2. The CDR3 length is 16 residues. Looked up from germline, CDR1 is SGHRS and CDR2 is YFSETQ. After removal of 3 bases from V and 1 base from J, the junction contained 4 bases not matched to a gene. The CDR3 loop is CASSSPLAGNTGELFF. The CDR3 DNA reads TGCGCCAGCAGCTCCCCACTAGCGGGGAACACCGGGGAGCTGTTTTTT.

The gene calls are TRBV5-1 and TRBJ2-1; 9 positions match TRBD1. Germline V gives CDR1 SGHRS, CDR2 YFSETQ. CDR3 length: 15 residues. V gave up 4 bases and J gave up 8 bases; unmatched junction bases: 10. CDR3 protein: CASSPGQGLRDEQFF. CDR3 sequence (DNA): TGCGCCAGCAGCCCAGGACAGGGGTTGAGGGATGAGCAGTTCTTC.

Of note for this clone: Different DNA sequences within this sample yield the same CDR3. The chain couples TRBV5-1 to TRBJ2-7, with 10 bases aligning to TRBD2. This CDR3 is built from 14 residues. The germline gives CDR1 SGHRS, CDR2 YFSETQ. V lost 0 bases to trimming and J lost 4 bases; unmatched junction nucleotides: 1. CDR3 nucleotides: TGCGCCAGCAGCTTGGGGACTAGCGGTTACGAGCAGTACTTC. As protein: CASSLGTSGYEQYF.

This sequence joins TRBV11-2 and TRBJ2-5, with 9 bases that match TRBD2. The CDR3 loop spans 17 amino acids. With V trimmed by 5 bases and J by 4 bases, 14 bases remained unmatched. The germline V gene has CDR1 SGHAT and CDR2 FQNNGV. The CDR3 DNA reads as TGTGCCAGCAGCCCCTTGGGGATTAGCGGGGGAGGAGAGACCCAGTACTTC. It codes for CASSPLGISGGGETQYF.

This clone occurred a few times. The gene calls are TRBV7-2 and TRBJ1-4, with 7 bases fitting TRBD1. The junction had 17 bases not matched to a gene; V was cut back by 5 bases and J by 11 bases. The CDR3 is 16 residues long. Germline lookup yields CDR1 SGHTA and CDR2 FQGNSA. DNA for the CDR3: TGTGCCAGCAGCCCAGGGGGGTCCGGGACCGCCCGGAAACTGTTTTTT. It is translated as CASSPGGSGTARKLFF.